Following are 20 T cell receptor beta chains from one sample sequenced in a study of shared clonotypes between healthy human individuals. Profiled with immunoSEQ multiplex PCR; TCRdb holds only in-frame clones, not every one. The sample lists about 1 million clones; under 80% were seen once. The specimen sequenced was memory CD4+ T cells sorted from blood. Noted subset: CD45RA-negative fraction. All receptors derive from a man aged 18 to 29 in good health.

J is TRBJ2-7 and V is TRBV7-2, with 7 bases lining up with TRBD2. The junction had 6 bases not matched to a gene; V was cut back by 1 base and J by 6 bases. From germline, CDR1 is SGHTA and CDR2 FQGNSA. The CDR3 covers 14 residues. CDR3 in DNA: TGTGCCAGCAGCTTAGACCAGGGAGGGCTCGAGCAGTACTTC. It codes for CASSLDQGGLEQYF. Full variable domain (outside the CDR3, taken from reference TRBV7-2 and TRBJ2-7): GAGVSQSPSNKVTEKGKDVELRCDPISGHTALYWYRQSLGQGLEFLIYFQGNSAPDKSGLPSDRFSAERTGGSVSTLTIQRTQQEDSAVYLCASSLDQGGLEQYFGPGTRLTVT.

This CDR3 is CASSEADYSGANVLTF. In DNA form, the CDR3 reads TGTGCCAGCAGTGAAGCGGACTACTCTGGGGCCAACGTCCTGACTTTC. V usage is TRBV25-1 and J usage is TRBJ2-6; a weak D match, TRBD2 (6 bases). Germline V gene lookup returns CDR1 MGHDK and CDR2 SYGVNS. The CDR3 has 16 residues. The V end lost 2 bases, the J end lost 0 bases, and 8 bases lay between the germline ends. Using reference TRBV25-1 and TRBJ2-6 for the parts outside the CDR3, the full variable domain is EADIYQTPRYLVIGTGKKITLECSQTMGHDKMYWYQQDPGMELHLIHYSYGVNSTEKGDLSSESTVSRIRTEHFPLTLESARPSHTSQYLCASSEADYSGANVLTFGAGSRLTVL.

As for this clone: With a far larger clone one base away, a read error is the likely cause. The CDR3 DNA sequence: TGTGCCAGCAGGCCGGGACAGGGTAATTCACCCCTCCACTTT. This encodes CASRPGQGNSPLHF. The chain links TRBV6-5 to TRBJ1-6; TRBD1 matches at 9 bases. J lost 6 bases, V lost 6 bases, and 3 bases had no gene match. The germline CDR1 and CDR2 sequences are MNHEY and SVGAGI. The CDR3 consists of 14 residues.

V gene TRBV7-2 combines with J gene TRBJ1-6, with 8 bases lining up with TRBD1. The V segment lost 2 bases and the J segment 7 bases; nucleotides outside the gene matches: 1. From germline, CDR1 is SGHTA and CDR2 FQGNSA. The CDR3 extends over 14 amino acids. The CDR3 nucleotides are TGTGCCAGCAGCTTATCAGGGGGCAATTCACCCCTCCACTTT. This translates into CASSLSGGNSPLHF.

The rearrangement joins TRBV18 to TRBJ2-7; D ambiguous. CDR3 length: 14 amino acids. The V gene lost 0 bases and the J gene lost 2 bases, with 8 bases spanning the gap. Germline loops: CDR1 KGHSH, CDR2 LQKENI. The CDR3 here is CASSPPAATYEQYF. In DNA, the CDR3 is TGTGCCAGCTCACCACCCGCGGCGACCTACGAGCAGTACTTC. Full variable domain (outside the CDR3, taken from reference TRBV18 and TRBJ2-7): NAGVMQNPRHLVRRRGQEARLRCSPMKGHSHVYWYRQLPEEGLKFMVYLQKENIIDESGMPKERFSAEFPKEGPSILRIQQVVRGDSAAYFCASSPPAATYEQYFGPGTRLTVT.

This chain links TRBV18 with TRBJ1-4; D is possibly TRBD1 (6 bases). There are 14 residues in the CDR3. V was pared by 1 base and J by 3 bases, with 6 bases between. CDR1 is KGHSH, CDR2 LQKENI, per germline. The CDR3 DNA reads TGTGCCAGCTCACCACAGGGGGCTAATGAAAAACTGTTTTTT. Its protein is CASSPQGANEKLFF.

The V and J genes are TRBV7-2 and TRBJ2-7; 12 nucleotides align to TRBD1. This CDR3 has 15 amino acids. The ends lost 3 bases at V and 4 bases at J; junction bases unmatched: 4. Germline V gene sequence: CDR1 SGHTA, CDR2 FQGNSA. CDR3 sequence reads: CASSFGTGGLYEQYF. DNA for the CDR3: TGTGCCAGCAGCTTCGGGACAGGGGGCCTATACGAGCAGTACTTC.

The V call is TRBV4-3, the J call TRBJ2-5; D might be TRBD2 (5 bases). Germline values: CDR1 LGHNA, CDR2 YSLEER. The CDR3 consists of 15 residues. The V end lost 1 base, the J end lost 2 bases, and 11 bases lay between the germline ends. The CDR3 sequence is CASSQGETGQETQYF. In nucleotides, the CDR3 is TGCGCCAGCAGCCAAGGAGAGACGGGGCAAGAGACCCAGTACTTC.

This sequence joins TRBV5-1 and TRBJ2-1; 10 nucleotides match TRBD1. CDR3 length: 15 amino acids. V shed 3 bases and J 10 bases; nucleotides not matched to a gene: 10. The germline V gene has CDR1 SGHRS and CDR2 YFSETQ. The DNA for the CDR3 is TGCGCCAGCAGCTCTGGTCAGGGACAGGGGCAAGAGCAGTTCTTC. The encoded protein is CASSSGQGQGQEQFF. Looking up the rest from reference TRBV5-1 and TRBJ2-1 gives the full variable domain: KAGVTQTPRYLIKTRGQQVTLSCSPISGHRSVSWYQQTPGQGLQFLFEYFSETQRNKGNFPGRFSGRQFSNSRSEMNVSTLELGDSALYLCASSSGQGQGQEQFFGPGTRLTVL.

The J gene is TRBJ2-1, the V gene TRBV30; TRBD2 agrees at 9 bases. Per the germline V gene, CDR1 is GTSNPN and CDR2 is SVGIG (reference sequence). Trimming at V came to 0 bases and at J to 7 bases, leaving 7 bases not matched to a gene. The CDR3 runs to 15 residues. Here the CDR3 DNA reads TGTGCCTGGAGTGTAATACTAGCGGGTCGGAATGAGCAGTTCTTC. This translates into CAWSVILAGRNEQFF.

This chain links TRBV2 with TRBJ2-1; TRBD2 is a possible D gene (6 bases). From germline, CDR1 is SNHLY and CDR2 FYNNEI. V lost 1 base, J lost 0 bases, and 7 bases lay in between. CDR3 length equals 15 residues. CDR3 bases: TGTGCCAGCAGTGAAGAGGACTACTCCTACAATGAGCAGTTCTTC. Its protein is CASSEEDYSYNEQFF.

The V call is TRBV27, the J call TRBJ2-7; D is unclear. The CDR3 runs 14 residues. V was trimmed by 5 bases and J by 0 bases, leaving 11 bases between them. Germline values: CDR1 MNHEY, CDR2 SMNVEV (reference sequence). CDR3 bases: TGTGCCAGCAGTAGAACATGGAGCTCCTACGAGCAGTACTTC. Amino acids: CASSRTWSSYEQYF.

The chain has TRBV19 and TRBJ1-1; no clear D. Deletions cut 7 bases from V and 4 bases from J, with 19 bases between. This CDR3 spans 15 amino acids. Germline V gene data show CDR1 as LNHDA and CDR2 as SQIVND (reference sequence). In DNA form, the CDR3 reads TGTGCCAGTACCCACTCGGGGAATTCAGGCACTGAAGCTTTCTTT. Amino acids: CASTHSGNSGTEAFF.

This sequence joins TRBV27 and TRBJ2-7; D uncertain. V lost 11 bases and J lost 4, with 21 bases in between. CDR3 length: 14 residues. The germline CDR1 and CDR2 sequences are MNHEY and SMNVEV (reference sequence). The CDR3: CASSYNPGPYEQYF. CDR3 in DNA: TGTGCCTCCTCATATAACCCAGGCCCATACGAGCAGTACTTC.

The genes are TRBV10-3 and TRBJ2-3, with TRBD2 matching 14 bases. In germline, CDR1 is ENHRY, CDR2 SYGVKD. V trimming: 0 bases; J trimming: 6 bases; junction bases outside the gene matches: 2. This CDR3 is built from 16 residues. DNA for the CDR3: TGTGCCATCAGTGAGTCGACTAGCGGGAGGGCTGATACGCAGTATTTT. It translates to CAISESTSGRADTQYF.

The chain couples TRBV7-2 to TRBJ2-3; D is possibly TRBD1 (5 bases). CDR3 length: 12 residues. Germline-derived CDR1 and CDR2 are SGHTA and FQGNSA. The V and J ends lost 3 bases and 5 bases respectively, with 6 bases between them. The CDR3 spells CASSFQGDTQYF. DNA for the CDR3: TGTGCCAGCAGCTTCCAGGGAGATACGCAGTATTTT.

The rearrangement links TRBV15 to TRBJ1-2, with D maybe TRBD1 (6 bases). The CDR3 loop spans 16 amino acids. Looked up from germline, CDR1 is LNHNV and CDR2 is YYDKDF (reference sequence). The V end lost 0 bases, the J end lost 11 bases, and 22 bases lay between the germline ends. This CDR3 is CATSREKSSGTTGYTF. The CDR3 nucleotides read TGTGCCACCAGCAGAGAAAAGTCGTCCGGGACAACGGGGTACACCTTC.

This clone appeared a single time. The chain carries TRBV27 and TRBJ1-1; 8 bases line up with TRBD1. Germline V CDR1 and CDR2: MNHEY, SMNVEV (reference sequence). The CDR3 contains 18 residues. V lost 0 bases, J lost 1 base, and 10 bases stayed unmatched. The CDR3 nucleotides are TGTGCCAGCAGTTTATCTCCCGAAGCAGGGGGCCGGAACACTGAAGCTTTCTTT. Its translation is CASSLSPEAGGRNTEAFF.

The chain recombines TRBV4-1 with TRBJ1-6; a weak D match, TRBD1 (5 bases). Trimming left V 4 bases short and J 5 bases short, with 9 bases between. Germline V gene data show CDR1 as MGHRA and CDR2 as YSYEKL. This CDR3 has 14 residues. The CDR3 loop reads CASSRGGDNSPLHF. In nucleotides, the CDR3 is TGCGCCAGCAGCCGGGGGGGGGATAATTCACCCCTCCACTTT.

The CDR3 region is CASSVAPSSGTDTQYF. CDR3 coding DNA: TGTGCCAGCAGCGTAGCTCCCAGCTCTGGCACAGATACGCAGTATTTT. The V call is TRBV9, the J call TRBJ2-3, with D hard to call. Germline loops: CDR1 SGDLS, CDR2 YYNGEE. The CDR3 length is 16 residues. V was cut by 0 bases and J by 1 base, with 12 bases left in between.